The clone carrying this T cell receptor (beta chain) came up a few times. Its antigen is unknown. Each gene name is a mouse one. The read ends 4 residues early relative to the CDR3; the germline J gene fills the gap. Other DNA variants within this sample encode the same CDR3. Pooled cutaneous lymph node cells were sorted using CD4, CD8alpha, NKG2D, NKG2ACE and other markers. The germline CDR1 and CDR2 sequences are FNHDT and SITEND (reference sequence). This CDR3 has 13 amino acids. The entry originates in a study of CD8+ T cells in alopecia areata. Study overall: Skin was taken from 6-12-month-old C3H/HeJ graft donors that had spontaneous alopecia and grafted onto roughly 6-11-week-old female C3H/HeJ mice. Overall study results and limits: TCR sharing was clearer in mice than between patients, perhaps partly owing to patient HLA diversity. Scalp specimens additionally yield sequences from normal skin's resident alphabeta T cells.

Sequencing relied on a cDNA template that was reverse transcribed from extracted RNA. Sequenced by immunoSEQ multiplex PCR; TCRdb stores in-frame clones only, minus some. This sample has about 270,000 clones and no singletons, with 1.2% in the ten largest. The sample was CD4+ T cells sorted from a lymph node. The chain combines TRBV19 with TRBJ2-7; TRBD2 agrees at 10 bases. This receptor was taken from a C3H/HeJ mouse with alopecia areata. The MHC haplotype of this mouse line is H2-k. The CDR3 bases that were read are TGTGCCAGCAGTTGGACTGGGGGATAT. Translating it yields CASSWTGGY. The full CDR3 reads CASSWTGGYEQYF.